This TCR beta chain originates from a study of T cells in localized non-small cell lung cancer. General study points: Median approximately 58 top-100 tumor clones were shared with paired adjacent lung. Uninvolved adjacent lung showed peak T cell clonality, exceeding tumor.

Regarding this clone: The antigen remains undetermined.

Clones were read by immunoSEQ multiplex PCR, and TCRdb kept only the in-frame ones, dropping some. The sample contains tens of thousands of clones, under 95% of which appear only once. The source is a woman aged 40-70 years with stage I lung adenocarcinoma. The source was peripheral blood, collected before any cancer treatment.

Written as DNA, the CDR3 is TGTGCCAGCAGCTTGACAGGGGGTGCTTACACTGAAGCTTTCTTT. Residues: CASSLTGGAYTEAFF. V is TRBV7-8 and J is TRBJ1-1, with TRBD1 matching over 9 bases. V was pared by 3 bases and J by 3 bases, with 5 bases of the junction left unmatched. Germline loops: CDR1 SGHVS, CDR2 FQNEAQ. This CDR3 is built from 15 residues.